These 10 T cell receptor beta chains came from one sample sequenced in a study of human T cells and chemical hapten exposure. The time point is: healthy volunteer bleed at 6 weeks. RNA extraction used unfractionated whole blood as the source of total RNA. TCRdb re-called the RACE reads through MiXCR, storing one row per CDR3 protein. The sample lists some 81,000 distinct CDR3 sequences; around 9.3% were seen once. The sample was whole blood. These receptors were obtained from a female donor in good health. Some clones in this sample may be carry-over from other donors' samples.

This clonotype was detected ten times or more. This chain connects TRBV20-1 to TRBJ2-7; 10 positions match TRBD2. The CDR3 is 15 residues long. Per germline, CDR1 DFQATT and CDR2 SNEGSKA (reference sequence). V was pared by 0 bases and J by 6 bases, with 8 bases of the junction left unmatched. The CDR3 sequence is CSARDTSGDSTEQYF. CDR3 nucleotides: TGCAGTGCTAGAGATACTAGCGGGGACAGCACCGAGCAGTACTTC.

The chain is built from TRBV25-1 and TRBJ2-3; 7 bases fit TRBD1. J gave up 3 bases and V 8 bases, and 5 bases lay outside the gene matches. This CDR3 contains 13 residues. Germline-derived CDR1 and CDR2 are MGHDK and SYGVNS. As DNA, the CDR3 is TGTGCCAGCCTTAGGACAGGTACAGATACGCAGTATTTT. Translated: CASLRTGTDTQYF.

This sequence joins TRBV20-1 and TRBJ2-1; D may correspond to TRBD1 or TRBD2 (5 bases each). V dropped 0 bases and J dropped 7 bases, with 16 bases sitting between them. Germline CDR1 DFQATT, CDR2 SNEGSKA (reference sequence). CDR3 size: 15 residues. In nucleotides, the CDR3 is TGCAGTGCTAGAGAACTACTGGGGGTAGGGAATGAGCAGTTCTTC. It yields the protein CSARELLGVGNEQFF.

This clonotype was counted ten times or more. The J gene is TRBJ1-5, the V gene TRBV20-1; TRBD1 matches at 10 bases. The CDR3 loop spans 17 amino acids. Germline-derived CDR1 and CDR2 are DFQATT and SNEGSKA (reference sequence). With V trimmed by 6 bases and J by 6 bases, 17 bases remained unmatched. The CDR3 DNA reads TGCAGTGCCGAACGTTCTCCGGGACAGGGGACCTTTCAGCCCCAGCATTTT. Protein product: CSAERSPGQGTFQPQHF.

Only one count was recorded for this clonotype. Possible read error: a much larger clone is one base away. This chain links TRBV3-1 with TRBJ2-7; 7 bases map to TRBD2. Germline V CDR1 and CDR2: LGHDT, YNNKEL (reference sequence). The CDR3 loop spans 16 amino acids. V lost 4 bases, J lost 5 bases, and 14 bases stayed unmatched. CDR3 amino acids: CASSRGSREDVDEQYF. CDR3 nucleotide sequence: TGTGCCAGCAGCCGAGGAAGCCGGGAGGATGTTGACGAGCAGTACTTC.

This clonotype occurred a few times. The rearrangement joins TRBV5-1 to TRBJ2-3; either TRBD1 or TRBD2 may fit D (5 bases each). The CDR3 loop spans 15 amino acids. In germline, CDR1 is SGHRS, CDR2 YFSETQ. The V end was cut by 3 bases, the J end by 4 bases, with 15 bases between. DNA of the CDR3: TGCGCCAGCAGCTCCCGGGACCCTACTCCAGATACGCAGTATTTT. Translated, it gives CASSSRDPTPDTQYF.

This clonotype showed up many times. The V gene is TRBV29-1, the J gene TRBJ2-3; the D is unclear. V was shortened by 3 bases and J by 6 bases, with 10 bases between the two germline ends. Germline V gene data show CDR1 as SQVTM and CDR2 as ANQGSEA. The CDR3 length is 12 residues. The CDR3 DNA is TGCAGCGTTGATGGGCTCATGGATACGCAGTATTTT. Its translation: CSVDGLMDTQYF.

The chain is built from TRBV20-1 and TRBJ1-5; D might be TRBD1 (5 bases). Trimming took 5 bases from V and 3 from J, leaving 14 bases between them. Looked up from germline, CDR1 is DFQATT and CDR2 is SNEGSKA (reference sequence). CDR3 length equals 14 residues. The CDR3 is CSAGGRQINQPQHF. CDR3 sequence (DNA): TGCAGTGCTGGGGGACGTCAGATCAATCAGCCCCAGCATTTT.

This clonotype has ten or more counts. The V call is TRBV18, the J call TRBJ1-4; no definite D call. Per germline, CDR1 KGHSH and CDR2 LQKENI. This CDR3 spans 13 amino acids. Trimming stripped 2 bases from V and 4 bases from J, with 5 bases between. The CDR3 is CASSPSVNEKLFF. In DNA, the CDR3 is TGTGCCAGCTCACCATCCGTTAATGAAAAACTGTTTTTT. Full variable domain (rest looked up from reference TRBV18 and TRBJ1-4): NAGVMQNPRHLVRRRGQEARLRCSPMKGHSHVYWYRQLPEEGLKFMVYLQKENIIDESGMPKERFSAEFPKEGPSILRIQQVVRGDSAAYFCASSPSVNEKLFFGSGTQLSVL.

This clonotype was counted ten times or more. This rearrangement joins TRBV29-1 to TRBJ2-6; D remains unclear. CDR1 SQVTM and CDR2 ANQGSEA come from the germline V gene. Trimming left V 7 bases short and J 0 bases short, with 7 bases between. The CDR3 length is 13 residues. Here the CDR3 reads CSAQSSGANVLTF. The CDR3 DNA reads as TGCAGCGCCCAGAGCTCTGGGGCCAACGTCCTGACTTTC.